This TCR beta chain was captured by sequencing in a study of vaccination and CD4 T cells after COVID-19. Overall study: Post-vaccination samples were procured at a median of 72 days following dose two (range 14 to 241).

A note on this clonotype: Its antigen is unknown.

At the Johns Hopkins FTIC core, DNA taken from cultured CD4+ T cells was sequenced by way of the Oncomine TCR Beta short-read assay. The authors extracted genomic DNA from cultured CD4+ T cells. TCRdb independently ran MiXCR on the PCR reads; one entry per CDR3 protein. The sample gives roughly 12,000 distinct CDR3 sequences, roughly 61% of which show up once; 8.7% is in the top ten. V was cut by 6 bases and J by 2 bases, with 20 bases left in between. The CDR3 extends over 16 amino acids. From germline, CDR1 is DFQATT and CDR2 SNEGSKA (reference sequence). Stated treatment: roughly 10-day PBMC culture with coronavirus spike peptide pools or control peptides (ViraFEST assay). Negative selection separated CD4+ T cells from approximately 9-day cultures.

The source is a human donor who had recovered from COVID-19. This chain uses TRBV20-1 with TRBJ1-5; D is unclear. The specimen comprised CD4+ T cells from blood, cultured in vitro, sampled before SARS-CoV-2 vaccination. Here the CDR3 reads CSAVNTGLGGNQPQHF. CDR3 coding DNA: TGCAGTGCCGTAAACACGGGGTTGGGAGGCAATCAGCCCCAGCATTTT.